Below are 3 T cell receptor beta chains sequenced from a single sample in a study of blood T cell repertoires in COVID-19. TCRdb's copy holds only in-frame clones and misses some; the assay was immunoSEQ multiplex PCR. This repertoire shows some 340,000 clones, around 83% found once; its top ten account for 2.5% to 3.5%. The specimen sequenced was peripheral blood. These TCRs come from a young man with active or convalescent COVID-19.

This clone was seen once. The chain has TRBV7-2 and TRBJ1-2; TRBD1 matches at 9 bases. CDR1 and CDR2 from the germline V gene are SGHTA and FQGNSA. There are 14 residues in the CDR3. The V gene end was trimmed by 5 bases and the J gene end by 6 bases; junction bases not matched to a gene: 7. Here the CDR3 reads CASSILQGADGYTF. In DNA, the CDR3 is TGTGCCAGCAGCATCTTACAGGGGGCGGATGGCTACACCTTC.

This sequence joins TRBV6-6 and TRBJ1-2; D is possibly TRBD1 (5 bases). Per the germline V gene, CDR1 is MNHNY and CDR2 is SVGAGI (reference sequence). The CDR3 has 12 amino acids. V was clipped by 5 bases and J by 6 bases, with 10 bases between them. CDR3 nucleotides: TGTGCCAGCAGTAATTCAGGGAATGGCTACACCTTC. As protein: CASSNSGNGYTF.

J is TRBJ2-3 and V is TRBV11-3, with TRBD2 as a possible D gene (6 bases). CDR3 length: 15 residues. The germline V and J ends were trimmed by 10 bases and 3 bases, with 20 bases remaining between them. The V gene's germline CDR1 is SGHNT and CDR2 YENEEA. The CDR3 region is CAKIWLVGGTDTQYF. The DNA for the CDR3 is TGTGCCAAAATATGGCTCGTCGGGGGAACAGATACGCAGTATTTT.